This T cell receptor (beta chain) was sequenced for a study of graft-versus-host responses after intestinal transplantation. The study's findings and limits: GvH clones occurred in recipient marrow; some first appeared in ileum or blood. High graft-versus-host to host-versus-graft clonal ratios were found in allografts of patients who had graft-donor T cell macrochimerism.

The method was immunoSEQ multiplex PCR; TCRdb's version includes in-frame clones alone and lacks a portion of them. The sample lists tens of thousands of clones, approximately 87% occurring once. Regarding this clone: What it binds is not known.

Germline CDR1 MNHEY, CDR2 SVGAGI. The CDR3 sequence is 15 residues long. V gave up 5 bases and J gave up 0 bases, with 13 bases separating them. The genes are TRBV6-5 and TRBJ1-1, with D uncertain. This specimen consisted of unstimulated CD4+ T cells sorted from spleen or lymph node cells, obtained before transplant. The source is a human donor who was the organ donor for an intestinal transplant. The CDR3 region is CASSGLGVLNTEAFF. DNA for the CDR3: TGTGCCAGCAGTGGTCTAGGTGTTCTGAACACTGAAGCTTTCTTT.